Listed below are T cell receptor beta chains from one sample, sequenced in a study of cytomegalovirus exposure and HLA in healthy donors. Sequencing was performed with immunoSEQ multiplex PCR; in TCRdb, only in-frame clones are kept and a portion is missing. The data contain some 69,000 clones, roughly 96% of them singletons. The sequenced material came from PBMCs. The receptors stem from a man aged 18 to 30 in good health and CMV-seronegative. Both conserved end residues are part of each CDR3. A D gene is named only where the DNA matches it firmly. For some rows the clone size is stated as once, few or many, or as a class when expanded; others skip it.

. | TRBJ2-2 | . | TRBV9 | TGTGCCAGCAGCCCGTCGGGCACCGGGGAGCTGTTTTTT | CASSPSGTGELFF
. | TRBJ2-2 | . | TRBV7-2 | TGTGCCAGCAGCTTAGACCCAGGGGCCAACACCGGGGAGCTGTTTTTT | CASSLDPGANTGELFF
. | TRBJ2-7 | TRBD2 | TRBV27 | TGTGCCGCCTGGGAGGGATTGGGCTACGAGCAGTACTTC | CAAWEGLGYEQYF
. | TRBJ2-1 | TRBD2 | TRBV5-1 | TGCGCCAGCAGGTCAACTAGCGGGAGGCCTTCCAATGAGCAGTTCTTC | CASRSTSGRPSNEQFF
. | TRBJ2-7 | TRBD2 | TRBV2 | TGTGCCAGCAGTCGGACTAGCGATTACGAGCAGTACTTC | CASSRTSDYEQYF
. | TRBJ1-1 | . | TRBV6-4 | TGTGCCAGCAGTGACAAAAACAGGGCAAAAATCACTGAAGCTTTCTTT | CASSDKNRAKITEAFF
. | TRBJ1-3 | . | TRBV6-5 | TGTGCCAGCAGAGACAACGAAAAGTTAGGAAACACCATATATTTT | CASRDNEKLGNTIYF
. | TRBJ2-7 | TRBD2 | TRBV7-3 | TGTGCCAGCAGACAAACTAGCGGGAGTGGTTACGAGCAGTACTTC | CASRQTSGSGYEQYF
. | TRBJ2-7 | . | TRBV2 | TGTGCCAGCCATAGAACAGGGTCCGGCGAGCAGTACTTC | CASHRTGSGEQYF
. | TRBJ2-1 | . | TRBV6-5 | TGTGCCAGCAGTAGGGGAAGGGGTGAGCAGTTCTTC | CASSRGRGEQFF
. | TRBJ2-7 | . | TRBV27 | TGTGCCAGCAGTTTATCGGGGCGAGAGCAGTACTTC | CASSLSGREQYF
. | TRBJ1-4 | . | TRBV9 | TGTGCCAGCAGCGTAGGTCCAGGGTTGGCGACTAATGAAAAACTGTTTTTT | CASSVGPGLATNEKLFF
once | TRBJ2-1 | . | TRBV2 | TGTGCCAGCAGTGAAACGGCAGCTCTAGCCTACAATGAGCAGTTCTTC | CASSETAALAYNEQFF
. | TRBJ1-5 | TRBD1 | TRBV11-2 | TGTGCCAGCAGCTCCGGGACAGGTTGGGTGGAGGACCTCCGTGGGCCCCAGCATTTT | CASSSGTGWVEDLRGPQHF
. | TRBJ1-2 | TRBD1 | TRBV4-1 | TGCGCCAGCAGCCAAGGCACAGGGGATGGCTACACCTTC | CASSQGTGDGYTF
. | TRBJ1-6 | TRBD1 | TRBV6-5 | TGTGCCAGCACGAACGACAGGGGTAATTCACCCCTCCACTTT | CASTNDRGNSPLHF
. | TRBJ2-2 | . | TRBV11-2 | TGTGCCAGCAGCTTAAACATTAACACCGGGGAGCTGTTTTTT | CASSLNINTGELFF
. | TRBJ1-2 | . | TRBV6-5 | TGTGCCACTGAACATAACTATGGCTACACCTTC | CATEHNYGYTF
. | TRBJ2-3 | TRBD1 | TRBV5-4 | TGTGCCAGCAGCCCGAGGACAGGGGCAGGGACAGATACGCAGTATTTT | CASSPRTGAGTDTQYF
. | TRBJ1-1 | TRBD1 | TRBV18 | TGTGCCAGCTCACCAGGGACAGTTGAAGCTTTCTTT | CASSPGTVEAFF
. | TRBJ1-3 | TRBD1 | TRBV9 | TGTGCCAGCACCACCGGACAGGGGGCGTCTGGAAACACCATATATTTT | CASTTGQGASGNTIYF
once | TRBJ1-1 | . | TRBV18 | TGTGCCAGCTCACCAACCCGGGGGACCACTGAAGCTTTCTTT | CASSPTRGTTEAFF
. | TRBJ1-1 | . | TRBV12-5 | TGTGCTAGTGGTTATGGGGCGAGTATCTCTGGCAGAGCTTTCTTT | CASGYGASISGRAFF
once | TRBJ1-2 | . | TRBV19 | TGTGCCTCCTCTTCCTCAGGGGGCTACACCTTC | CASSSSGGYTF
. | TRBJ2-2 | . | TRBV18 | TGTGCCAGCTCCCCCCCAACAGGGGAGCTGTTTTTT | CASSPPTGELFF
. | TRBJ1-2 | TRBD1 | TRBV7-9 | TGTGCCAGCAGCGCAGAGGCAGGGGGCGTCTATGGCTACACCTTC | CASSAEAGGVYGYTF
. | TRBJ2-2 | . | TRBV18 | TGTGCCAGCTCACCACCGGGGCGCCCGGGCACCGGGGAGCTGTTTTTT | CASSPPGRPGTGELFF
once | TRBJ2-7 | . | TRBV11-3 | TGTGCCAGCAGCTTAGTGTTAGACAGCTCCTACGAGCAGTACTTC | CASSLVLDSSYEQYF
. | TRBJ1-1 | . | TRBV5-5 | TGTGCCAGCAGCTTTGGAGAGGGCACTGAAGCTTTCTTT | CASSFGEGTEAFF
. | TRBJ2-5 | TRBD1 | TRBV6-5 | TGTGCCAGCAGACGGGACAGCTACCAAGAGACCCAGTACTTC | CASRRDSYQETQYF